The clone carrying this T cell receptor beta chain was observed once. The record originates from a study of T cell responses to AZD1222 COVID-19 vaccine. Germline V CDR1 and CDR2: DFQATT, SNEGSKA (reference sequence). Trimming took off 8 bases at V and 7 bases at J, with 12 bases between the two ends. This CDR3 contains 11 residues. Using immunoSEQ multiplex PCR, the repertoire was profiled, and TCRdb retains in-frame clones only, with some absent. The data hold some 120,000 clones, with 90% observed a single time. The sequencing used peripheral blood, collected on day 0 of AZD1222 vaccination. The sequence was obtained from an adult in good health. The rearrangement joins TRBV20-1 to TRBJ2-1, with D possibly being TRBD2 (5 bases). The DNA for the CDR3 is TGCAGTCATACCAGAGGGAATGAGCAGTTCTTC. Encoded protein: CSHTRGNEQFF.